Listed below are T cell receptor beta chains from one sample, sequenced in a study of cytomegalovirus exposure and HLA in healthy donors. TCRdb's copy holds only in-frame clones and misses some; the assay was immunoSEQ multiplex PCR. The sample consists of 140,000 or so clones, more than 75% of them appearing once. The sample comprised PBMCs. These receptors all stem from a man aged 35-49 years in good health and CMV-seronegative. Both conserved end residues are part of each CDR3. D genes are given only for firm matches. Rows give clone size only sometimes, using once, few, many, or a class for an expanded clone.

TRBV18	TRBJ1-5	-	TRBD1	TGTGCCAGCTCACACCTCGACAGGGATCAGCCCCAGCATTTT	CASSHLDRDQPQHF
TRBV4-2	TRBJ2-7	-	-	TGTGCCAGCAGCCCCTTGGCTGGGGCTGGAAACGAGCAGTACTTC	CASSPLAGAGNEQYF
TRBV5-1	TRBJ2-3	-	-	TGCGCCAGCAGCTCGGGGGGCACAGATACGCAGTATTTT	CASSSGGTDTQYF
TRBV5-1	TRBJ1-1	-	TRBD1	TGCGCCAGCAGCCCGAGGGGACAGGCCACTGAAGCTTTCTTT	CASSPRGQATEAFF
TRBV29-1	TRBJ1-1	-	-	TGCAGCGTTGTCATGAACACTGAAGCTTTCTTT	CSVVMNTEAFF
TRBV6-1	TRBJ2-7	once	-	TGTGCCAGCGGGGGAGTAGCGGCCTACGAGCAGTACTTC	CASGGVAAYEQYF
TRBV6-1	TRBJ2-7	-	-	TGTGCCAGCATGATCACAGGGTCCGAGCAGTACTTC	CASMITGSEQYF
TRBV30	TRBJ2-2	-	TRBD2	TGTGCCTCTATGATTTTAGCGGGGGGAACCGGGGAGCTGTTTTTT	CASMILAGGTGELFF
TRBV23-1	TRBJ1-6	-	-	TGCGCCAGCAGTCAGCACCCCCTGAGCTATAATTCACCCCTCCACTTT	CASSQHPLSYNSPLHF
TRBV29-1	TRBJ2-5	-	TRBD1	TGCAGCGTAGACCGGGACAGGGCGCAGGAGGAGACCCAGTACTTC	CSVDRDRAQEETQYF
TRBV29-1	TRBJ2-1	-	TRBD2	TGCAGCGTTGCACTAGCGGGAGAGGGCGAGCAGTTCTTC	CSVALAGEGEQFF
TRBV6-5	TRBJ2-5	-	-	TGTGCCAGCAGTTATCGGCGGGAAGAGACCCAGTACTTC	CASSYRREETQYF
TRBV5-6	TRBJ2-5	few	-	TGTGCCAGCAGCTTCCTGACTACCCAGTACTTC	CASSFLTTQYF
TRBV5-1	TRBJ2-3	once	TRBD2	TGCGCCAGCAAGGGGGGGAGCGGGAGCCCCACAGATACGCAGTATTTT	CASKGGSGSPTDTQYF
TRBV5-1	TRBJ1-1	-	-	TGCGCCAGCAGCTTGGAGGCTGCGGTGAACACTGAAGCTTTCTTT	CASSLEAAVNTEAFF
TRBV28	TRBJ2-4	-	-	TGTGCCACCGGGGAAGCCAAAAACATTCAGTACTTC	CATGEAKNIQYF
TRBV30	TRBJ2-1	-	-	TGTGCCTGGAGTGTATCCGACATTGAGCAGTTCTTC	CAWSVSDIEQFF
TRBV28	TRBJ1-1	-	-	TGTGCCAGCAGTTTATCGGCGGCTTACACTGAAGCTTTCTTT	CASSLSAAYTEAFF
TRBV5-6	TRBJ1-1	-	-	TGTGCCAGCAGCTTGTTGACAGGAGATTGCACTGAAGCTTTCTTT	CASSLLTGDCTEAFF
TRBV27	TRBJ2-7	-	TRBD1	TGTGCCAGCAGTCCTCCGGGACAGCCCTACGAGCAGTACTTC	CASSPPGQPYEQYF
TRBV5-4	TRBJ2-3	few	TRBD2	TGTGCCAGCAGCTTGGTGGGAGGGCCCCCAACAGATACGCAGTATTTT	CASSLVGGPPTDTQYF
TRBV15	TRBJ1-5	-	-	TGTGCCACCAGCAGAGGAGGGTTCAATCAGCCCCAGCATTTT	CATSRGGFNQPQHF
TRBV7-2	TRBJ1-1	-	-	TGTGCCAGCAGCTTGGAAGTAGGGGGTGGTGGGAAAGCTTTCTTT	CASSLEVGGGGKAFF
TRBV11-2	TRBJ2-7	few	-	TGTGCCAGCAGCCTGTCTGGGACAAGCTCCTACGAGCAGTACTTC	CASSLSGTSSYEQYF
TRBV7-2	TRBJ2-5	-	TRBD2	TGTGCCAGCAGCTCCCTCTGGCGGGGGGGCCAAGAGACCCAGTACTTC	CASSSLWRGGQETQYF
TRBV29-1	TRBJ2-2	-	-	TGCAGCGTTGGAGGCAAGGGGGTTACCGGGGAGCTGTTTTTT	CSVGGKGVTGELFF
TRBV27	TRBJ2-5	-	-	TGTGCCAGCAGTTTAGGGGCAGAAGAGACCCAGTACTTC	CASSLGAEETQYF
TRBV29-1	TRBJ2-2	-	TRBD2	TGCAGCGTTTCACTTGGGACTAGCGGGACCGGGGAGCTGTTTTTT	CSVSLGTSGTGELFF
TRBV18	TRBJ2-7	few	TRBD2	TGTGCCAGCTCACCATTCAAGACTAGCGGATCCTACGAGCAGTACTTC	CASSPFKTSGSYEQYF
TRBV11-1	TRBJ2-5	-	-	TGTGCCAGCAGCAGGACGCAGGGGCCCCAAGAGACCCAGTACTTC	CASSRTQGPQETQYF
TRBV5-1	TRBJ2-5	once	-	TGCGCCAGCAGCGGCACAGCCCAAGAGACCCAGTACTTC	CASSGTAQETQYF
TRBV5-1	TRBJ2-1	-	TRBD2	TGCGCCAGCAGCTTGGTCCCGGGACTAGCGGGATCTGAGCAGTTCTTC	CASSLVPGLAGSEQFF